This is a list of T cell receptor beta chains from one sample in a study of blood T cell repertoires in COVID-19. Produced via immunoSEQ multiplex PCR; TCRdb's table is partial and in-frame only. The sample carries 90,000 to 120,000 clones, 70% to 90% recorded once. Sequenced: peripheral blood. The receptor source for this set is a man in his forties with active or convalescent COVID-19. CDR3s include the opening cysteine and the closing phenylalanine or tryptophan. The D gene is left open where the match is weak. The size of a clone is reported for some rows only, either as once, few or many, or as a class for expanded clones.

CDR3 DNA: TGTGCCAGCAGCGGGCCTAGACCGGCGTTCACAGATACGCAGTATTTT
CDR3 protein: CASSGPRPAFTDTQYF
clone size: .
V gene: TRBV9
J gene: TRBJ2-3
D gene: .

CDR3 DNA: TGCGCCAGCAGCTTGCTGGTAGGGGGCGGGAACACTGAAGCTTTCTTT
CDR3 protein: CASSLLVGGGNTEAFF
clone size: once
V gene: TRBV5-1
J gene: TRBJ1-1
D gene: TRBD1

CDR3 DNA: TGTGCCAGCCAGGCTAGCACAGATACGCAGTATTTT
CDR3 protein: CASQASTDTQYF
clone size: .
V gene: TRBV5-6
J gene: TRBJ2-3
D gene: .

CDR3 DNA: TGTGCCATCAGTCTACAGGGCTACACAGATACGCAGTATTTT
CDR3 protein: CAISLQGYTDTQYF
clone size: .
V gene: TRBV10-3
J gene: TRBJ2-3
D gene: .

CDR3 DNA: TGTGCCAGCACCCCCGTTCCATGGGGGACAGGGGGCTCTGGAAACACCATATATTTT
CDR3 protein: CASTPVPWGTGGSGNTIYF
clone size: .
V gene: TRBV18
J gene: TRBJ1-3
D gene: TRBD1

CDR3 DNA: TGTGCCACCAGTGCCCCGGGACACAATGAAAAACTGTTTTTT
CDR3 protein: CATSAPGHNEKLFF
clone size: .
V gene: TRBV24-1
J gene: TRBJ1-4
D gene: .

CDR3 DNA: TGTGCCAGCAGCAAAAAATGTGACTACGGTGCTAATGAAAAACTGTTTTTT
CDR3 protein: CASSKKCDYGANEKLFF
clone size: .
V gene: TRBV21-1
J gene: TRBJ1-4
D gene: .

CDR3 DNA: TGCGCCAGCAGCTTGGTTCGGGAGAGCTCCTACGAGCAGTACTTC
CDR3 protein: CASSLVRESSYEQYF
clone size: once
V gene: TRBV5-1
J gene: TRBJ2-7
D gene: .

CDR3 DNA: TGTGCCAGCAGCTTAGGAGGACAGGGGGCGTACAATGAGCAGTTCTTC
CDR3 protein: CASSLGGQGAYNEQFF
clone size: .
V gene: TRBV11-3
J gene: TRBJ2-1
D gene: TRBD1

CDR3 DNA: TGTGCCAGCAGCCCCTGGGCCGCGCCAGATACGCAGTATTTT
CDR3 protein: CASSPWAAPDTQYF
clone size: once
V gene: TRBV7-6
J gene: TRBJ2-3
D gene: .

CDR3 DNA: TGTGCCAGCAGCGCCGGGACAGCCTCTGGAAACACCATATATTTT
CDR3 protein: CASSAGTASGNTIYF
clone size: .
V gene: TRBV7-9
J gene: TRBJ1-3
D gene: TRBD1

CDR3 DNA: TGTGCCAGCAGTGTGCTAGCGGGAGGCCCGGCAGATACGCAGTATTTT
CDR3 protein: CASSVLAGGPADTQYF
clone size: .
V gene: TRBV6-4
J gene: TRBJ2-3
D gene: TRBD2

CDR3 DNA: TGTGCCAGCAGCCAAGATAGAGACAGGGGGCGGACCGGGGAGCTGTTTTTT
CDR3 protein: CASSQDRDRGRTGELFF
clone size: once
V gene: TRBV11-2
J gene: TRBJ2-2
D gene: TRBD1

CDR3 DNA: TGCGCCAGCAGCTTGGCCGGACAGGGGGCGTCTGGGGAGCTGTTTTTT
CDR3 protein: CASSLAGQGASGELFF
clone size: once
V gene: TRBV5-1
J gene: TRBJ2-2
D gene: TRBD1

CDR3 DNA: TGTGCCAGCACGTCACAGAACCAAGAGACCCAGTACTTC
CDR3 protein: CASTSQNQETQYF
clone size: .
V gene: TRBV5-4
J gene: TRBJ2-5
D gene: .

CDR3 DNA: TGTGCCAGCATCGTGCTTCCCGGCACTGAAGCTTTCTTT
CDR3 protein: CASIVLPGTEAFF
clone size: .
V gene: TRBV2
J gene: TRBJ1-1
D gene: .

CDR3 DNA: TGTGCCAGCAGCGTACTAGCGGGAGGCTACAATGAGCAGTTCTTC
CDR3 protein: CASSVLAGGYNEQFF
clone size: .
V gene: TRBV9
J gene: TRBJ2-1
D gene: TRBD2

CDR3 DNA: TGTGCCTGGAGCGTGACAGGGGTGGGAGGAAACACCATATATTTT
CDR3 protein: CAWSVTGVGGNTIYF
clone size: .
V gene: TRBV30
J gene: TRBJ1-3
D gene: TRBD1

CDR3 DNA: TGTGCCAGCAGTTACTCTGGGGGGGGGCGCAGCTATGGCTACACCTTC
CDR3 protein: CASSYSGGGRSYGYTF
clone size: .
V gene: TRBV6-5
J gene: TRBJ1-2
D gene: .

CDR3 DNA: TGCGCCAGCAGCCAAGGTCGGACTCTCAGCCATGAGCAGTTCTTC
CDR3 protein: CASSQGRTLSHEQFF
clone size: once
V gene: TRBV4-3
J gene: TRBJ2-1
D gene: .

CDR3 DNA: TGTGCCAGCAGCTTGGACAGCGGGAGCACAGATACGCAGTATTTT
CDR3 protein: CASSLDSGSTDTQYF
clone size: .
V gene: TRBV5-4
J gene: TRBJ2-3
D gene: .

CDR3 DNA: TGTGCCAGCAGCCTAAAGACACCGGGACTAGCGGGAGGATCCTACGAGCAGTACTTC
CDR3 protein: CASSLKTPGLAGGSYEQYF
clone size: .
V gene: TRBV7-2
J gene: TRBJ2-7
D gene: TRBD2

CDR3 DNA: TGTGCCAGCAGCTTATTCTTCATGGGGGGCACTGAAGCTTTCTTT
CDR3 protein: CASSLFFMGGTEAFF
clone size: .
V gene: TRBV7-2
J gene: TRBJ1-1
D gene: .

CDR3 DNA: TGTGCCACCAGCAGAGACGGCTTCTACAGTGATGAAAAACTGTTTTTT
CDR3 protein: CATSRDGFYSDEKLFF
clone size: .
V gene: TRBV15
J gene: TRBJ1-4
D gene: .

CDR3 DNA: TGTGCCAGCAGCCGACAATCTGGGGCCAACGTCCTGACTTTC
CDR3 protein: CASSRQSGANVLTF
clone size: .
V gene: TRBV14
J gene: TRBJ2-6
D gene: .

CDR3 DNA: TGTGCCAGCGGAGGGAGGGCCTACGAGCAGTACTTC
CDR3 protein: CASGGRAYEQYF
clone size: .
V gene: TRBV27
J gene: TRBJ2-7
D gene: TRBD2

CDR3 DNA: TGTGCCACCAGCAAAGGAGGGATGAACAATCAGCCCCAGCATTTT
CDR3 protein: CATSKGGMNNQPQHF
clone size: .
V gene: TRBV15
J gene: TRBJ1-5
D gene: .

CDR3 DNA: TGTGCCAGCAGTTTACCAGGGACAGGGGATACGCAGTATTTT
CDR3 protein: CASSLPGTGDTQYF
clone size: .
V gene: TRBV28
J gene: TRBJ2-3
D gene: TRBD1

CDR3 DNA: TGCAGCGTTGAAGGGGGTAGCGGGGGCGTCACAGATACGCAGTATTTT
CDR3 protein: CSVEGGSGGVTDTQYF
clone size: .
V gene: TRBV29-1
J gene: TRBJ2-3
D gene: TRBD2

CDR3 DNA: TGCGCCAGCAGTGACGGACAGCTTGGAAACACCATATATTTT
CDR3 protein: CASSDGQLGNTIYF
clone size: .
V gene: TRBV5-1
J gene: TRBJ1-3
D gene: .

CDR3 DNA: TGTGCCAGCAGCTCGACAGGGTATCAGCCCCAGCATTTT
CDR3 protein: CASSSTGYQPQHF
clone size: once
V gene: TRBV7-9
J gene: TRBJ1-5
D gene: TRBD1

CDR3 DNA: TGTGCCTGGAGTCCCGGGGGTAACACCATATATTTT
CDR3 protein: CAWSPGGNTIYF
clone size: .
V gene: TRBV30
J gene: TRBJ1-3
D gene: .

CDR3 DNA: TGTGCCAGTAGTATTTCCCGGGACTCTGGAAACACCATATATTTT
CDR3 protein: CASSISRDSGNTIYF
clone size: .
V gene: TRBV19
J gene: TRBJ1-3
D gene: .

CDR3 DNA: TGCGCCAGCAGTGACTCTCCCAATCAGCCCCAGCATTTT
CDR3 protein: CASSDSPNQPQHF
clone size: .
V gene: TRBV5-1
J gene: TRBJ1-5
D gene: .

CDR3 DNA: TGTGCCAGTAGTATCGATGGGGCTAACTACAATGAGCAGTTCTTC
CDR3 protein: CASSIDGANYNEQFF
clone size: .
V gene: TRBV19
J gene: TRBJ2-1
D gene: .

CDR3 DNA: TGTGCCAGCAGTGGGGGGGTAGGGCGGCAAGAGACCCAGTACTTC
CDR3 protein: CASSGGVGRQETQYF
clone size: once
V gene: TRBV2
J gene: TRBJ2-5
D gene: .

CDR3 DNA: TGTGCAAGTCGCCTTCGGACAGGGGGCATATACGAGCAGTACTTC
CDR3 protein: CASRLRTGGIYEQYF
clone size: .
V gene: TRBV12-2
J gene: TRBJ2-7
D gene: .

CDR3 DNA: TGTGCCAGCAGTATGGGAGACACTGAAGCTTTCTTT
CDR3 protein: CASSMGDTEAFF
clone size: once
V gene: TRBV25-1
J gene: TRBJ1-1
D gene: .

CDR3 DNA: TGCGCCAGCAGCTTCAGCGGACCCTACAATGAGCAGTTCTTC
CDR3 protein: CASSFSGPYNEQFF
clone size: .
V gene: TRBV5-1
J gene: TRBJ2-1
D gene: .

CDR3 DNA: TGTGCCAGCACCCCGAGGGCGGACACCGGGGAGCTGTTTTTT
CDR3 protein: CASTPRADTGELFF
clone size: .
V gene: TRBV6-4
J gene: TRBJ2-2
D gene: .

CDR3 DNA: TGCGCCAGCAGCCCGAATACAGGCGACAACACCATATATTTT
CDR3 protein: CASSPNTGDNTIYF
clone size: once
V gene: TRBV5-1
J gene: TRBJ1-3
D gene: .

CDR3 DNA: TGTGCCAGCAGGGCCCCCGGGACACCGAACACTGAAGCTTTCTTT
CDR3 protein: CASRAPGTPNTEAFF
clone size: .
V gene: TRBV6-4
J gene: TRBJ1-1
D gene: .

CDR3 DNA: TGTGCCAGCAGTGACGGACAGGGGAAAAGGGGATCAGATACGCAGTATTTT
CDR3 protein: CASSDGQGKRGSDTQYF
clone size: .
V gene: TRBV6-1
J gene: TRBJ2-3
D gene: TRBD1

CDR3 DNA: TGTGCCAGCTCACCGAATTTAGGGAGGAACACTGAAGCTTTCTTT
CDR3 protein: CASSPNLGRNTEAFF
clone size: .
V gene: TRBV18
J gene: TRBJ1-1
D gene: .

CDR3 DNA: TGTGCCAGCTCTCTCCTAGGACAGTCGGCGACTAATGAAAAACTGTTTTTT
CDR3 protein: CASSLLGQSATNEKLFF
clone size: .
V gene: TRBV18
J gene: TRBJ1-4
D gene: .

CDR3 DNA: TGTGCCAGTAGTATCGGCGGAGGGCTGGGGTATGGCTACACCTTC
CDR3 protein: CASSIGGGLGYGYTF
clone size: .
V gene: TRBV19
J gene: TRBJ1-2
D gene: .

CDR3 DNA: TGCGCCAGCAGCCAAGCGGGGAGGGGTGAAAAACTGTTTTTT
CDR3 protein: CASSQAGRGEKLFF
clone size: .
V gene: TRBV4-3
J gene: TRBJ1-4
D gene: .

CDR3 DNA: TGTGCCAGCAGCCCCGGACAGAATCAGCCCCAGCATTTT
CDR3 protein: CASSPGQNQPQHF
clone size: .
V gene: TRBV7-8
J gene: TRBJ1-5
D gene: .